The 8 T cell receptor beta chains in this list originate from one sample, sequenced in a study of brain T cells in children with intractable seizures. The protocol was immunoSEQ multiplex PCR, while the TCRdb copy is restricted to in-frame clones and leaves out a portion. The sample carries 75,000 to 80,000 clones, roughly 91% recorded once. The sample consisted of peripheral blood, taken at surgery. The receptors were sampled from a boy under two years old with tuberous sclerosis and intractable seizures.

This clone was seen once. For the CDR3, the DNA is TGTGCCAGCATTGGGGGACGGGGCTACGAGCAGTACTTC. Translated, it gives CASIGGRGYEQYF. This sequence joins TRBV2 and TRBJ2-7, with D perhaps assigned TRBD1 or TRBD2 (5 bases each). This CDR3 has 13 amino acids. Germline CDR1 SNHLY, CDR2 FYNNEI. The V gene lost 7 bases and the J gene lost 3 bases, with 13 bases spanning the gap. Full variable domain (remainder filled in from reference TRBV2 and TRBJ2-7): EPEVTQTPSHQVTQMGQEVILRCVPISNHLYFYWYRQILGQKVEFLVSFYNNEISEKSEIFDDQFSVERPDGSNFTLKIRSTKLEDSAMYFCASIGGRGYEQYFGPGTRLTVT.

This sequence joins TRBV13 and TRBJ2-7; 8 bases map to TRBD1. The trim removed 7 bases at V and 4 bases at J, leaving 9 bases unmatched. This CDR3 contains 14 residues. Germline V CDR1 and CDR2: PRHDT, FYEKMQ (reference sequence). The CDR3 nucleotides read TGTGCCAGCACCTCGACAGGGGAATCTTACGAGCAGTACTTC. Translation gives CASTSTGESYEQYF. The full variable domain, its missing parts supplied by reference TRBV13 and TRBJ2-7, is AAGVIQSPRHLIKEKRETATLKCYPIPRHDTVYWYQQGPGQDPQFLISFYEKMQSDKGSIPDRFSAQQFSDYHSELNMSSLELGDSALYFCASTSTGESYEQYFGPGTRLTVT.

This clone was found once. The chain links TRBV19 to TRBJ1-5, with D perhaps TRBD1 (5 bases). Trimming shortened V by 3 bases and J by 4 bases, and 10 bases separated the two germline ends. Germline V CDR1 and CDR2: LNHDA, SQIVND (reference sequence). The CDR3 extends over 14 amino acids. The CDR3 DNA is TGTGCCAGTAGTATCGACAGAGCGAATCAGCCCCAGCATTTT. Amino acid sequence: CASSIDRANQPQHF.

This chain joins TRBV11-2 and TRBJ1-2, with D hard to call. This CDR3 comprises 15 residues. The germline V gene has CDR1 SGHAT and CDR2 FQNNGV. V was shortened by 5 bases and J by 5 bases, with 18 bases between the two germline ends. The CDR3 coding sequence is TGTGCCAGCAGCCCTTTGAGGGAAGGAGGTTATGGCTACACCTTC. Amino acids: CASSPLREGGYGYTF.

V is TRBV5-6 and J is TRBJ1-1; TRBD1 might be the D (5 bases). V lost 4 bases and J 4 bases, leaving 23 bases between the germline ends. CDR3 length: 17 residues. Per germline, CDR1 SGHDT and CDR2 YYEEEE. CDR3 region: CASSHVNNGAFGTEAFF. In nucleotides, the CDR3 is TGTGCCAGCAGCCATGTGAATAACGGGGCTTTTGGCACTGAAGCTTTCTTT.

This clone was seen just once. The gene calls are TRBV6-5 and TRBJ2-5; weak D call: TRBD1 (6 bases). Looked up from germline, CDR1 is MNHEY and CDR2 is SVGAGI. There are 14 residues in the CDR3. V was clipped by 6 bases and J by 0 bases, with 11 bases between them. The CDR3 DNA sequence: TGTGCCAGCAGCCTCACAGGGAACCAAGAGACCCAGTACTTC. Its protein is CASSLTGNQETQYF.

This chain uses TRBV5-6 with TRBJ2-5, with a weak D call TRBD2 (6 bases). The length of the CDR3 is 15 residues. Germline V lookup: CDR1 SGHDT, CDR2 YYEEEE. V dropped 4 bases and J dropped 2 bases, with 15 bases sitting between them. The CDR3, as DNA: TGTGCCAGCAGCCCCGGGACTCGGGGACAAGAGACCCAGTACTTC. This sequence encodes CASSPGTRGQETQYF.

This chain uses TRBV19 with TRBJ1-5; D gene unclear. The CDR3 length is 17 residues. Trimming removed 4 bases from V and 0 bases from J, with 16 bases in between. The V gene's germline CDR1 is LNHDA and CDR2 SQIVND (reference sequence). CDR3 protein: CASSTPMGGPSNQPQHF. CDR3 nucleotides: TGTGCCAGTAGTACCCCTATGGGTGGTCCTAGCAATCAGCCCCAGCATTTT.